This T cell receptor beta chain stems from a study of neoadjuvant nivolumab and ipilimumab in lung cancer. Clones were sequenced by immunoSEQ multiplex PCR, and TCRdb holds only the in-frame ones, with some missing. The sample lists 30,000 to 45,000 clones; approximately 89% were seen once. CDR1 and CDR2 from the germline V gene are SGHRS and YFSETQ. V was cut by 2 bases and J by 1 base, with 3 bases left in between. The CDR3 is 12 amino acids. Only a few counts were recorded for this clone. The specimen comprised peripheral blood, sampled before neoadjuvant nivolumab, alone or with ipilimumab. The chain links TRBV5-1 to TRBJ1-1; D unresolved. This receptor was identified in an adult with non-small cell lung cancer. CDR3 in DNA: TGCGCCAGCAGCTTACAGAACACTGAAGCTTTCTTT. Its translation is CASSLQNTEAFF.